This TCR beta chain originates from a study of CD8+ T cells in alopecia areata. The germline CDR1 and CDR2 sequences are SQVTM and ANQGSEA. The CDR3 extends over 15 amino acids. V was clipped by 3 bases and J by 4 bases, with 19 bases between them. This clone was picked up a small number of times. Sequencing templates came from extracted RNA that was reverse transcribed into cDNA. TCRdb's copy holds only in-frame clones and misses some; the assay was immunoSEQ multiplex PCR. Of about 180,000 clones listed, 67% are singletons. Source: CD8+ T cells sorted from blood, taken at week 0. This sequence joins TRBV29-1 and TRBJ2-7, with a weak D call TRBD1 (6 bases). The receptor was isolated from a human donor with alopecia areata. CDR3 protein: CSVEVTGTSAYEQYF. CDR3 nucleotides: TGCAGCGTTGAGGTTACAGGGACCTCAGCGTACGAGCAGTACTTC.